This is a list of T cell receptor beta chains from one sample in a study of beta chain features in type 1 diabetes. Sequenced by immunoSEQ multiplex PCR; TCRdb stores in-frame clones only, minus some. The sample shows 230,000 or so clones, 16% of them seen only once. The specimen sequenced was naive CD4+ T cells from blood. Receptor source: a man aged 30-40 years with type 1 diabetes. The CDR3 runs from the conserved cysteine through the conserved F or W. D genes are given only for firm matches. A clone size is listed for some rows: how often the clone was seen (once, few, many), or a class if it is expanded.

CDR3nt,CDR3aa,v_gene,d_gene,abundance,j_gene
TGTGCCAGCAGCTTAGTTAGCGGATCCTACGAGCAGTACTTC,CASSLVSGSYEQYF,TRBV7-9,-,few,TRBJ2-7
TGTGCCAGCAGCTCGTTGGAGACCCAGTACTTC,CASSSLETQYF,TRBV2,-,-,TRBJ2-5
TGTGCCACCAGCGGACCAGCAGATACGCAGTATTTT,CATSGPADTQYF,TRBV2,-,-,TRBJ2-3
TGTGCCAGCAGTGAGTCGGGACTAGCGGTGAACGAGCAGTACTTC,CASSESGLAVNEQYF,TRBV6-1,TRBD2,-,TRBJ2-7
TGCGCCAGCAGCCAAGACACATCTAGTCCTCACAATGAGCAGTTCTTC,CASSQDTSSPHNEQFF,TRBV4-1,-,few,TRBJ2-1
TGTGCCAGCTCAGAGGGTGGCAATCAGCCCCAGCATTTT,CASSEGGNQPQHF,TRBV18,-,few,TRBJ1-5
TGTGCCTGGATGACGGGGGTCGGAGGAAAACTGTTTTTT,CAWMTGVGGKLFF,TRBV30,-,few,TRBJ1-4
TGTGCCAGCAGCTTCGGGGGATCGTACCAAGAGACCCAGTACTTC,CASSFGGSYQETQYF,TRBV7-9,-,-,TRBJ2-5
TGTGCCAGCAGTTTCGCTGGACAGGGTTTCTCTGGGGCCAACGTCCTGACTTTC,CASSFAGQGFSGANVLTF,TRBV27,TRBD1,-,TRBJ2-6
TGTGCCATCACCCCCGGGACTAGCTCCTACGAGCAGTACTTC,CAITPGTSSYEQYF,TRBV10-3,TRBD2,-,TRBJ2-7